A single sample is the source of the 13 T cell receptor beta chains below, sequenced in a study of T-cell memory formation after mild COVID-19. MiXCR was run by TCRdb on the 5' RACE reads, yielding one entry per CDR3 protein. In the table there are about 130,000 distinct CDR3 sequences, 16% of which are singletons. Sequenced material: PBMCs or a T cell subset sorted from them (not recorded which). These receptors were taken from an adult woman who had mild COVID-19 (a few samples of this study predate the infection). Cell type and time point are not known.

This sequence joins TRBV5-1 and TRBJ2-2; maybe TRBD1 (5 bases). CDR3 length: 15 amino acids. CDR1 SGHRS and CDR2 YFSETQ come from the germline V gene. Trimming stripped 3 bases from V and 1 base from J, with 10 bases between. The CDR3 sequence is CASSWRQQNTGELFF. CDR3 in DNA: TGCGCCAGCAGCTGGAGACAGCAGAACACCGGGGAGCTGTTTTTT.

This chain connects TRBV6-6 to TRBJ2-7, with D perhaps TRBD1 (6 bases). CDR1 and CDR2 from the germline V gene are MNHNY and SVGAGI (reference sequence). V lost 2 bases and J lost 3, with 20 bases in between. The CDR3 runs to 17 residues. CDR3 region: CASSYATHLQGSYEQYF. CDR3 DNA sequence: TGTGCCAGCAGTTACGCTACACACCTACAGGGCAGCTACGAGCAGTACTTC.

The chain joins TRBV29-1 to TRBJ2-2, with 8 bases identical to TRBD1. The germline CDR1 and CDR2 sequences are SQVTM and ANQGSEA. There are 13 residues in the CDR3. V trimming: 4 bases; J trimming: 6 bases; junction bases outside the gene matches: 4. Here the CDR3 DNA reads TGCAGCGTTGGGACAGGGAGGTCCGGGGAGCTGTTTTTT. Translation: CSVGTGRSGELFF.

The CDR3 nucleotides are TGCAGTGCTCTCTGGCCACTGAACACTGAAGCTTTCTTT. Protein sequence: CSALWPLNTEAFF. V is TRBV20-1 and J is TRBJ1-1; D call uncertain. This CDR3 has 13 amino acids. The germline V gene has CDR1 DFQATT and CDR2 SNEGSKA (reference sequence). Deletions cut 5 bases from V and 0 bases from J, with 10 bases between.

The chain has TRBV3-1 and TRBJ1-1, with D perhaps TRBD1 (5 bases). V gave up 2 bases and J gave up 4 bases, with 8 bases separating them. Germline V gene data show CDR1 as LGHDT and CDR2 as YNNKEL (reference sequence). The CDR3 runs to 13 residues. The CDR3 reads CASSQKTVTEAFF. The CDR3 DNA reads TGTGCCAGCAGCCAAAAGACAGTCACTGAAGCTTTCTTT.

The rearrangement joins TRBV11-3 to TRBJ2-1; 8 positions match TRBD2. Germline V lookup: CDR1 SGHNT, CDR2 YENEEA. V lost 0 bases and J lost 5; bases outside the gene matches: 6. CDR3 length equals 16 residues. The CDR3 nucleotides are TGTGCCAGCAGCTTAGATATACAGCGGGGGAACAATGAGCAGTTCTTC. As protein: CASSLDIQRGNNEQFF.

The chain has TRBV11-3 and TRBJ1-2, with 7 bases identical to TRBD1. Losses at the gene ends were 5 bases for V and 7 bases for J; bases not matched to a gene: 7. Germline CDR1 reads SGHNT; CDR2 reads YENEEA. The CDR3 has 13 residues. In DNA form, the CDR3 reads TGTGCCAGCAGCCACGATGACAGGGCTGGCTACACCTTC. Translation: CASSHDDRAGYTF.

Only a few counts were recorded for this clonotype. The chain employs TRBV7-9 and TRBJ2-3; 8 bases fit TRBD2. After removal of 1 base from V and 5 bases from J, the junction contained 5 bases not matched to a gene. CDR1 is SEHNR, CDR2 FQNEAQ, per germline (reference sequence). The CDR3 covers 15 residues. The chain's CDR3 is CASSLVSGSRDTQYF. The CDR3 DNA is TGTGCCAGCAGCTTAGTGAGCGGGAGTCGAGATACGCAGTATTTT.

This clonotype turned up a few times. The chain employs TRBV7-2 and TRBJ2-7; D gene uncertain. CDR3 size: 13 residues. V gave up 0 bases and J gave up 2 bases, with 5 bases separating them. CDR1 and CDR2 from the germline V gene are SGHTA and FQGNSA. The DNA of the CDR3 is TGTGCCAGCAGCTTAGCCAAGGCCTACGAGCAGTACTTC. Its translation is CASSLAKAYEQYF.

The chain recombines TRBV6-5 with TRBJ2-1; TRBD2 matches 13 bases. V lost 5 bases, J lost 9 bases, and 4 bases stayed unmatched. The CDR3 totals 14 residues. Looked up from germline, CDR1 is MNHEY and CDR2 is SVGAGI. The CDR3 DNA reads as TGTGCCAGCAGTCACGGGACTAGCGGGGCTGAGCAGTTCTTC. It is translated as CASSHGTSGAEQFF.

This clonotype was detected only a few times. V usage is TRBV5-6 and J usage is TRBJ2-1; D is unresolved. The CDR3 is 14 amino acids. The germline CDR1 and CDR2 sequences are SGHDT and YYEEEE. Trimming pared 2 bases from V and 4 bases from J, leaving 10 bases between. The CDR3 DNA reads as TGTGCCAGCAGCTTCTACACAGCTTACAATGAGCAGTTCTTC. Translating gives CASSFYTAYNEQFF.

This clonotype has more than one count but fewer than ten. The rearrangement uses TRBV27 and TRBJ1-4; D uncertain. The V end was cut by 6 bases, the J end by 7 bases, with 9 bases between. The CDR3 is 12 amino acids. Germline values: CDR1 MNHEY, CDR2 SMNVEV (reference sequence). Here the CDR3 DNA reads TGTGCCAGCAGCACCCTTGGTGAAAAACTGTTTTTT. Its translation is CASSTLGEKLFF.

The gene calls are TRBV4-1 and TRBJ1-1; the match to TRBD1 covers 12 bases. The germline gives CDR1 MGHRA, CDR2 YSYEKL. V lost 4 bases and J lost 4; bases outside the gene matches: 13. The CDR3 runs to 18 residues. The CDR3 sequence: CASSRSGTGGALATEAFF. The DNA of the CDR3 is TGCGCCAGCAGCCGCTCCGGGACAGGGGGCGCGTTGGCCACTGAAGCTTTCTTT.